This TCR beta chain was sequenced in a study of T cell clones after liver transplantation. Study-wide context: In this trial, immunosuppression withdrawal was attempted within 2 years of liver transplant.

The CDR3 contains 15 residues. Between the trimmed V and J ends, which lost 2 bases and 1 base, there was a span of 11 bases. The germline V gene has CDR1 SGHRS and CDR2 YFSETQ. General study results and limits: Graft donor-reactive T cells possibly entered the graft instead of undergoing deletion. Post-transplant, graft-donor-reactive CD4 TCRbeta sequences in blood dropped significantly in 5 of 8 subjects.

This table comes from immunoSEQ multiplex PCR, and its TCRdb copy is limited to in-frame clones, with some not included. Counted here are 50,000 to 60,000 clones, over 60% occurring once; the ten biggest clones make up 9.7%. In regard to this clone: What it recognizes is unknown.

Sequencing used CD4+ T cells from blood, obtained at the 22-month timepoint. The chain couples TRBV5-1 to TRBJ2-3; weak D call: TRBD1 (6 bases). This receptor was obtained from a human patient who received a liver transplant. T cells may partly derive from the graft donor. The CDR3 reads CASSLRDTRTDTQYF. CDR3 coding DNA: TGCGCCAGCAGCTTACGGGACACACGCACAGATACGCAGTATTTT.